This entry lists 17 T cell receptor beta chains sequenced from one sample in a study of T cells in Graves' hyperthyroidism and ophthalmopathy (dated 2019 in TCRdb). Library prep was done by multiplex PCR. For sequencing, an Illumina HiSeq 2000 was employed. TCR beta CDR3 regions were amplified from RNA transcripts. A first-round RT-PCR of the TCR CDR3 used the HTBI primer set with the Qiagen OneStep RT-PCR kit. TCRdb redid the processing of the public reads, applying fastp at Q25 and MiXCR, and retained in-frame beta chains. Rows matching on CDR3 protein sequence are summarized as one entry with the most common DNA and genes. The sample includes about 640,000 distinct CDR3 sequences, with roughly 14% observed a single time. Of the sample, approximately 12% falls within the top ten clones. The material sequenced was blood. Receptor source: a woman in her fifties or sixties with Graves' ophthalmopathy.

This clonotype was counted only a few times. This chain links TRBV5-1 with TRBJ2-3; D is uncertain. V was clipped by 2 bases and J by 4 bases, with 14 bases between them. Germline V gene lookup returns CDR1 SGHRS and CDR2 YFSETQ. CDR3 length equals 15 residues. The CDR3 nucleotides are TGCGCCAGCAGCTTCGTTCTCGGACCGGCAGATACGCAGTATTTT. This encodes CASSFVLGPADTQYF.

The rearrangement joins TRBV15 to TRBJ2-2, with 10 bases aligning to TRBD2. CDR1 is LNHNV, CDR2 YYDKDF, per germline (reference sequence). The junction had 10 bases not matched to a gene; V was cut back by 4 bases and J by 2 bases. The CDR3 contains 18 residues. The CDR3 loop reads CATSISAGGPYNTGELFF. The CDR3 DNA follows: TGTGCCACCAGCATATCAGCGGGAGGGCCTTACAACACCGGGGAGCTGTTTTTT.

This clonotype was seen many times. The chain recombines TRBV28 with TRBJ2-3; 9 nucleotides agree with TRBD2. Germline CDR1 is MDHEN and CDR2 is SYDVKM. This CDR3 is built from 15 residues. The V gene end was trimmed by 6 bases and the J gene end by 4 bases; junction bases not matched to a gene: 8. The chain's CDR3 is CASRRGRGIADTQYF. The CDR3 region has the DNA TGTGCCAGCAGGCGCGGGAGGGGCATCGCAGATACGCAGTATTTT.

This clonotype was observed at least ten times. The chain carries TRBV28 and TRBJ2-2, with 8 bases matching TRBD2. The ends lost 8 bases at V and 4 bases at J; junction bases unmatched: 6. The germline V gene has CDR1 MDHEN and CDR2 SYDVKM. CDR3 size: 14 residues. The CDR3, as DNA: TGTGCCAGCCGAGCGGGAGCCCGCACCGGGGAGCTGTTTTTT. This translates into CASRAGARTGELFF.

Notes on this clonotype: One base away lies a much larger clone, so this may be a sequencing read error. The chain links TRBV11-2 to TRBJ1-1; D is uncertain. The CDR3 contains 14 residues. Per germline, CDR1 SGHAT and CDR2 FQNNGV. The CDR3 DNA follows: TGTGCCAGCAGCTTAGAACGGATGAACATTGAAGCTTTCTTT. Translating it yields CASSLERMNIEAFF.

This chain links TRBV27 with TRBJ2-1; D not certain. Trimming removed 0 bases from V and 2 bases from J, with 8 bases in between. CDR3 size: 15 residues. Germline V CDR1 and CDR2: MNHEY, SMNVEV (reference sequence). The CDR3 loop is CASSLSRNPYNEQFF. CDR3 nucleotides: TGTGCCAGCAGTTTATCGAGGAATCCCTACAATGAGCAGTTCTTC.

For the CDR3, the DNA is TGTGCCATCAGGGCTAGCGGGCCCTCATCTCAAGAGACCCAGTACTTC. It encodes CAIRASGPSSQETQYF. V gene TRBV10-3 combines with J gene TRBJ2-5, with 8 bases matching TRBD2. The germline CDR1 and CDR2 sequences are ENHRY and SYGVKD. The junction had 11 bases not matched to a gene; V was cut back by 6 bases and J by 2 bases. The CDR3 extends over 16 amino acids.

This clonotype was observed many times. The V and J genes are TRBV3-1 and TRBJ1-5; no reliable D call. Trimming shortened V by 0 bases and J by 7 bases, and 13 bases separated the two germline ends. This CDR3 has 15 residues. Germline V lookup: CDR1 LGHDT, CDR2 YNNKEL (reference sequence). This CDR3 is CASSQDFQLKQPQHF. CDR3 in DNA: TGTGCCAGCAGCCAAGATTTTCAGTTAAAGCAGCCCCAGCATTTT.

This clonotype was seen once. Compared with germline, one end of the junction differs, possibly owing to a read error. V usage is TRBV9 and J usage is TRBJ2-1; TRBD2 matches 9 bases. Germline CDR1 reads SGDLS; CDR2 reads YYNGEE. The CDR3 has 15 residues. Written as DNA, the CDR3 is TGTGCCAGCAGCCCAACCGGGACTAGCAACAATGAGCAGCTCTTC. This translates into CASSPTGTSNNEQLF.

As to this clonotype: A much bigger clone sits one base away, suggesting this may be a read error. The CDR3 sequence is CASSPGHSYTF. The CDR3 nucleotides are TGTGCCAGCAGCCCCGGACACAGCTACACCTTC. This sequence joins TRBV12-3 or TRBV12-4 and TRBJ1-2; weak D call: TRBD1 (5 bases). V was shortened by 6 bases and J by 9 bases, with 11 bases between the two germline ends. The CDR3 has 11 amino acids.

This clonotype was observed a handful of times. The chain employs TRBV10-3 and TRBJ2-3; D uncertain. V was shortened by 7 bases and J by 3 bases, with 2 bases between the two germline ends. The CDR3 has 10 residues. Germline V CDR1 and CDR2: ENHRY, SYGVKD. Here the CDR3 DNA reads TGTGCCATCACAACAGATACGCAGTATTTT. It is translated as CAITTDTQYF.

This clonotype was seen repeatedly, ten times or more. The CDR3: CASSTTSGYNEQFF. CDR3 DNA sequence: TGTGCCAGCAGCACGACTAGCGGGTACAATGAGCAGTTCTTC. This chain connects TRBV7-2 to TRBJ2-1, with 10 bases fitting TRBD2. The germline V gene encodes CDR1 SGHTA and CDR2 FQGNSA. The CDR3 consists of 14 residues. After removal of 5 bases from V and 4 bases from J, the junction contained 2 bases not matched to a gene.

This clonotype was seen at least ten times. The genes are TRBV30 and TRBJ2-5, with D possibly matching TRBD2 (5 bases). Germline loops: CDR1 GTSNPN, CDR2 SVGIG (reference sequence). The CDR3 sequence is 17 residues long. V dropped 1 base and J dropped 1 base, with 19 bases sitting between them. This chain's CDR3 is CAWSGADGLAFQETQYF. For the CDR3, the DNA is TGTGCCTGGAGTGGGGCCGATGGGCTAGCCTTCCAAGAGACCCAGTACTTC.

This clonotype was seen more than once but under ten times. This may stem from a read error, because a much larger clone lies one nucleotide away. This rearrangement joins TRBV18 to TRBJ1-1, with a possible D match to TRBD1 (6 bases). Germline V lookup: CDR1 KGHSH, CDR2 LQKENI. CDR3 length equals 13 residues. CDR3 sequence: CAGSRGQNTEAFF. Written as DNA, the CDR3 is TGTGCCGGCTCAAGGGGACAGAACACTGAAGCTTTCTTT.

This clonotype was recorded a few times. CDR3 loop: CSVEGSPSGRPPPFYNEQFF. DNA of the CDR3: TGCAGCGTTGAAGGAAGTCCTAGCGGGAGGCCCCCCCCATTCTACAATGAGCAGTTCTTC. V and J are TRBV29-1 and TRBJ2-1, with TRBD2 matching over 11 bases. The CDR3 runs to 20 residues. Germline assignment: CDR1 SQVTM and CDR2 ANQGSEA. The V and J ends lost 1 base and 3 bases, in that order; junction bases with no gene match: 17.

Many counts were recorded for this clonotype. The chain links TRBV28 to TRBJ2-7; D is uncertain. Per the germline V gene, CDR1 is MDHEN and CDR2 is SYDVKM. This CDR3 comprises 15 residues. Trimming cost V 4 bases and J 3 bases, with 16 bases left between them. Written as DNA, the CDR3 is TGTGCCAGCAGTTCCTCGTCAAGCGCTCACTACGAGCAGTACTTC. Translating gives CASSSSSSAHYEQYF.

The sample holds many counts of this clonotype. The V call is TRBV7-9, the J call TRBJ2-7; 8 bases are a match to TRBD1. Germline V gives CDR1 SEHNR, CDR2 FQNEAQ (reference sequence). Trimming cost V 5 bases and J 2 bases; bases outside gene matches: 11. CDR3 length: 16 amino acids. In DNA, the CDR3 is TGTGCCAGCAGCACTCGCTCGGGGACAGGAGCCTACGAGCAGTACTTC. It specifies CASSTRSGTGAYEQYF.